This TCR beta chain was captured in a study of Ad26.COV2.S vaccination and SARS-CoV-2 variants. V was clipped by 5 bases and J by 8 bases; unmatched bases: 2. The germline CDR1 and CDR2 sequences are KGHDR and SFDVKD. The CDR3 loop spans 13 amino acids. As to treatment: 15 to 20 received Ad26.COV2.S at low or high dose, single or two shots; roughly 5 received placebo; per-sample allocation not given. Specimen acquisition occurred on day 63 following the initial vaccine or placebo injection. Measured with immunoSEQ multiplex PCR; TCRdb has only the in-frame clones, and not every one. The sample holds about 460,000 clones, roughly nine tenths seen once.

The origin of this receptor is a person aged 18-65 years who received the Ad26.COV2.S COVID-19 vaccine or a placebo. The sequenced sample was peripheral blood, obtained in a trial of Ad26.COV2.S vaccine versus placebo. This chain uses TRBV24-1 with TRBJ2-1; 10 positions agree with TRBD2. CDR3 loop: CATSGGTSDEQFF. CDR3 bases: TGTGCCACCAGTGGGGGGACTAGCGATGAGCAGTTCTTC.